The sequence of this T cell receptor beta chain was determined in a study of T cells in Graves' hyperthyroidism and ophthalmopathy. Study-wide findings and caveats: Most expanded thyroid clonotypes above 0.001 recurred in blood.

This clonotype showed up just a few times. What it recognizes is unknown. V lost 1 base to trimming and J lost 1 base, with 12 bases between them. The V gene's germline CDR1 is SGDLS and CDR2 YYNGEE. This CDR3 contains 15 residues. Patients were aged 18 to 65, had disease duration under 2 months, and had newly diagnosed hyperthyroidism. TCR beta CDR3 sequences were amplified from RNA transcripts. HTBI primers were the set used in a first-round RT-PCR of the TCR CDR3. Using its own MiXCR run on the multiplex PCR reads, TCRdb lists one record per CDR3 protein. Of over 200,000 distinct CDR3 sequences in the sample, 17% are singletons; the top ten hold under 65%.

The receptor was isolated from a man over 45 with Graves' hyperthyroidism. Specimen: blood. The gene calls are TRBV9 and TRBJ2-7; no firm D call. The CDR3 nucleotides are TGTGCCAGCAGCGTATCGGCTCAGACATCCTACGAGCAGTACTTC. Residues: CASSVSAQTSYEQYF.